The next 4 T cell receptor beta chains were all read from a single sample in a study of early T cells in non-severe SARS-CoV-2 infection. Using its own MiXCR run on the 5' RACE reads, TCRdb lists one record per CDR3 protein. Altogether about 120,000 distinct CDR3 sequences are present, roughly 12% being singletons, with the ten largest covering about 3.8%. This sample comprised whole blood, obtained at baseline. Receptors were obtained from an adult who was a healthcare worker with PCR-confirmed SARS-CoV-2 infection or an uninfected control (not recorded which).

DNA for the CDR3: TGCAGTGCTATAGACAGGGTTGTCTCCGGGGAGCTGTTTTTT. Protein product: CSAIDRVVSGELFF. J is TRBJ2-2 and V is TRBV20-1; 7 positions agree with TRBD1. The CDR3 runs to 14 residues. V dropped 4 bases and J dropped 6; count of bases not matched to a gene: 8. CDR1 DFQATT and CDR2 SNEGSKA come from the germline V gene (reference sequence).

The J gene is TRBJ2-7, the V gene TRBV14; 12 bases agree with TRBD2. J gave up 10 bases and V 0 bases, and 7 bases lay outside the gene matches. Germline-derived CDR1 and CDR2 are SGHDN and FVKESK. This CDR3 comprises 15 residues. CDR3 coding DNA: TGTGCCAGCAGCCAAGATCGACTAGCGGGAGCTGAACAGTACTTC. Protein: CASSQDRLAGAEQYF.

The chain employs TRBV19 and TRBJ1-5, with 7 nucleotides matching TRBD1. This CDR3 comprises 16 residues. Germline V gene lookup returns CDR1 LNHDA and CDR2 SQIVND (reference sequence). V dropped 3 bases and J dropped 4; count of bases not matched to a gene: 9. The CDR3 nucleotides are TGTGCCAGTAGTATCGTAATTTCAGGGGGTAATCAGCCCCAGCATTTT. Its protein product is CASSIVISGGNQPQHF. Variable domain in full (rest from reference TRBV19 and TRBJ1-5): DGGITQSPKYLFRKEGQNVTLSCEQNLNHDAMYWYRQDPGQGLRLIYYSQIVNDFQKGDIAEGYSVSREKKESFPLTVTSAQKNPTAFYLCASSIVISGGNQPQHFGDGTRLSIL.

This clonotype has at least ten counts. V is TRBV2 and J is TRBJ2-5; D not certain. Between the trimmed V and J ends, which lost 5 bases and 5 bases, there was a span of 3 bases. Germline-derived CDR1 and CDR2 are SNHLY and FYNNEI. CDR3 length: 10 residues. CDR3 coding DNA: TGTGCCAGCAGTACGGAGACCCAGTACTTC. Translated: CASSTETQYF.